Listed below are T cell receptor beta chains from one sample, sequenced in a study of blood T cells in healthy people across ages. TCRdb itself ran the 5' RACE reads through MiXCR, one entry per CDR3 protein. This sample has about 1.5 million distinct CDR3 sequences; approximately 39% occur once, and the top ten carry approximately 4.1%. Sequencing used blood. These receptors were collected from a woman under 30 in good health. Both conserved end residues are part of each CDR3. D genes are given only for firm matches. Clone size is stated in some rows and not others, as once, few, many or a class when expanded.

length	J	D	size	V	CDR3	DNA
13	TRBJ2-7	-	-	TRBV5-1	CASSLRGRVEQYF	TGCGCCAGCAGCTTGCGGGGGCGGGTAGAGCAGTACTTC
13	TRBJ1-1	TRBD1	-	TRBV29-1	CSVQGQRLWEAFF	TGCAGCGTACAGGGACAGCGACTTTGGGAAGCTTTCTTT
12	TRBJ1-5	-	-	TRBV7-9	CASTPGGEPQHF	TGTGCCAGCACCCCAGGCGGGGAGCCCCAGCATTTT
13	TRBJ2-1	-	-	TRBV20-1	CSASPGEVTEQFF	TGCAGTGCTAGTCCCGGGGAGGTTACTGAGCAGTTCTTC
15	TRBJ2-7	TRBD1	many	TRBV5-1	CASSSPGTGDYEQYF	TGCGCCAGCAGCTCACCCGGGACAGGGGACTACGAGCAGTACTTC
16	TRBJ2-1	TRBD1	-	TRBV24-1	CATSDPGTELYNEQFF	TGTGCCACCAGTGACCCGGGGACAGAGTTATACAATGAGCAGTTCTTC
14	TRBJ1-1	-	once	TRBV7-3	CASSLEPLETEAFF	TGTGCCAGCAGCTTAGAACCCCTCGAGACTGAAGCTTTCTTT
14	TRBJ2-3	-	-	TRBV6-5	CASSYSGATDTQYF	TGTGCCAGCAGTTACTCGGGAGCCACAGATACGCAGTATTTT
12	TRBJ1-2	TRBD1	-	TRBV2	CASRGDRVGYTF	TGTGCCAGCAGGGGGGACAGGGTTGGCTACACCTTC
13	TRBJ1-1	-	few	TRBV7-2	CASSSDGYTEAFF	TGTGCCAGCAGTTCGGACGGATACACTGAAGCTTTCTTT
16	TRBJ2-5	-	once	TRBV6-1	CASSVHLDASYNEQYF	TGTGCCAGCAGTGTTCATTTGGACGCCTCCTACAATGAGCAGTACTTC
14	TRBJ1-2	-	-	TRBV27	CASSSDSESYGYTF	TGTGCCAGCAGTTCCGACAGTGAGAGCTATGGCTACACCTTC
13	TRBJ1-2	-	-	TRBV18	CASSPSGDTGYTF	TGTGCCAGCTCACCATCGGGGGACACTGGCTACACCTTC
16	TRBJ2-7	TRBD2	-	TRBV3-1	CASSPPTSGNYNEQYF	TGTGCCAGCAGTCCACCAACTAGCGGGAACTACAATGAGCAGTACTTC
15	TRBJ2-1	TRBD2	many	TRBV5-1	CASSITSGAYNEQFF	TGCGCCAGCAGCATAACTAGCGGGGCCTACAATGAGCAGTTCTTC
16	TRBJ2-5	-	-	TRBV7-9	CASSSWTGTPQETQYF	TGTGCCAGCAGCTCCTGGACCGGGACTCCCCAAGAGACCCAGTACTTC
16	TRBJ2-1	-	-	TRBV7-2	CASSLVAQIIYNEQFF	TGTGCCAGCAGCTTAGTCGCGCAGATAATATACAATGAGCAGTTCTTC
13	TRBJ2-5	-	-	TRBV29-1	CSVVGVLGETQYF	TGCAGCGTTGTCGGAGTCCTGGGGGAGACCCAGTACTTC
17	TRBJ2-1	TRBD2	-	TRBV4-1	CASSQLAGDASRGEQFF	TGCGCCAGCAGCCAGCTAGCGGGAGACGCTTCTAGAGGTGAGCAGTTCTTC
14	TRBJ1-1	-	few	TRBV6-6	CASRNLGVNTEAFF	TGTGCCAGCAGGAACCTAGGGGTGAACACTGAAGCTTTCTTT
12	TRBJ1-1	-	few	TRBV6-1	CASSEYGGEAFF	TGTGCCAGCAGTGAATACGGTGGTGAAGCTTTCTTT
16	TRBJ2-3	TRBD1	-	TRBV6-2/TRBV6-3	CASSYPRTGSTDTQYF	TGTGCCAGCAGTTACCCAAGGACAGGGAGCACAGATACGCAGTATTTT
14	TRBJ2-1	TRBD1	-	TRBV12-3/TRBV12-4	CASTPGQVYNEQFF	TGTGCCAGCACCCCGGGACAGGTATACAATGAGCAGTTCTTC
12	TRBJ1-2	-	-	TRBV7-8	CASSQVLDGYTF	TGTGCCAGCAGCCAGGTGCTGGATGGCTACACCTTC
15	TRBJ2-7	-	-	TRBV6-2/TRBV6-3	CASSYDISSSYEQYF	TGTGCCAGCAGTTACGATATTTCCAGCTCCTACGAGCAGTACTTC
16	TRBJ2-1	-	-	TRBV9	CASSVSGPSSYNEQFF	TGTGCCAGCAGCGTAAGCGGGCCCAGCTCCTACAATGAGCAGTTCTTC
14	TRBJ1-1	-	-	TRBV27	CASSLTGDDTEAFF	TGTGCCAGCAGTTTAACGGGGGATGACACTGAAGCTTTCTTT
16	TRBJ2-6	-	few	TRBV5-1	CASSAPASSGANVLTF	TGCGCCAGCAGCGCTCCGGCCTCCTCTGGGGCCAACGTCCTGACTTTC
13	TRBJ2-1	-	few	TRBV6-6	CASSYTLGNEQFF	TGTGCCAGCAGTTATACTCTAGGCAATGAGCAGTTCTTC
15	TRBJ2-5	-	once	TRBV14	CASSQESTRVETQYF	TGTGCCAGCAGCCAAGAAAGCACCAGGGTGGAGACCCAGTACTTC
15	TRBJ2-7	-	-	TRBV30	CAWSLGAGRDYEQYF	TGTGCCTGGAGTCTGGGGGCAGGGAGGGATTACGAGCAGTACTTC
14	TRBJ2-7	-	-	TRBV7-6	CAGSLGDQIYEQYF	TGTGCCGGCAGCTTAGGGGACCAAATCTACGAGCAGTACTTC
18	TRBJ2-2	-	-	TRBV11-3	CASSLEGRWHPNPGELFF	TGTGCCAGCAGCTTAGAGGGGAGGTGGCACCCGAACCCCGGGGAGCTGTTTTTT